This T cell receptor beta chain emerged from a study of T cells after yellow fever vaccination. General study findings and limits: Compared with primary, the secondary response was weaker and peaked at day 5, not 15. Most clones from primary vaccination were detected again post-booster (just over 95% CD4, 88% CD8).

TCRdb reprocessed the 5' RACE reads via MiXCR and lists one record per CDR3 protein. The table has about 47,000 distinct CDR3 sequences, 6% to 8% seen once. Germline-derived CDR1 and CDR2 are LGHDT and YNNKEL (reference sequence). This CDR3 contains 15 residues. Between the trimmed V and J ends, which lost 1 base and 6 bases, there was a span of 15 bases. Note on this clonotype: Its specificity is not known.

This clonotype was obtained from a man aged 18 to 29 who received the YFV17D yellow fever vaccine. This chain links TRBV3-1 with TRBJ1-2; D uncertain. Sequenced here: CD8+ T cells sorted from PBMCs, sampled around 16 days after the first yellow fever vaccination. The CDR3 region is CASSQVGQDPDGYTF. DNA for the CDR3: TGTGCCAGCAGCCAAGTAGGGCAGGACCCTGATGGCTACACCTTC.